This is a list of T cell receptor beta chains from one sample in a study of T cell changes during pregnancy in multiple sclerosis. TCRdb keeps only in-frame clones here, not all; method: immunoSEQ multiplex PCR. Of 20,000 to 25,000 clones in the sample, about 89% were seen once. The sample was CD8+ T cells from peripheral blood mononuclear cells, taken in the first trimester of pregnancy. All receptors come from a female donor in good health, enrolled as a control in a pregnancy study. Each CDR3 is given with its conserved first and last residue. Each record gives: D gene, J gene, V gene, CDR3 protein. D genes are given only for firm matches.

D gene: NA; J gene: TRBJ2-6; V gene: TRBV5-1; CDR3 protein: CASSRVAASGANVLTF
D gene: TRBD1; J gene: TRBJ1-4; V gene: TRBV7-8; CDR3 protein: CASSSHRGITEKLFF
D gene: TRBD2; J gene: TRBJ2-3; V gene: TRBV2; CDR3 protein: CASSGTSGGTDTQYF
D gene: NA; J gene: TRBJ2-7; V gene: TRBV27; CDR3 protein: CASSPRPWYEQYF
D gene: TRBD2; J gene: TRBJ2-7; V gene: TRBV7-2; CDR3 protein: CASSFLGLAGNEQYF
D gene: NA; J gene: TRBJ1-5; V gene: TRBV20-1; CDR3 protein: CSASRGQPQHF
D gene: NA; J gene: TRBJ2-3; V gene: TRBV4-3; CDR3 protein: CASSQGPGDITDTQYF
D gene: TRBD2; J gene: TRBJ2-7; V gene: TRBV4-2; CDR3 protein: CASSHLAGGLYEQYF
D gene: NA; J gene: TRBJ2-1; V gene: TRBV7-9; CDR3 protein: CASSLGQGVNEQFF
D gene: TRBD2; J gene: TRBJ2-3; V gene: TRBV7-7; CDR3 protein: CASSLAGGPTDTQYF
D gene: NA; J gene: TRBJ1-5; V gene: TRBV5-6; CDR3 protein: CASSLKSGWSNQPQHF
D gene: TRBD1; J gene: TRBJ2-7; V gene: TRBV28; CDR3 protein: CASSPRQGRDEQYF
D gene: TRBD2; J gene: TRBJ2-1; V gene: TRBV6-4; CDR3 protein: CASSSGTSGGDEQFF